This TCR beta chain emerged from a study of regulatory T cells in long-lasting Graves disease. In building TCR beta libraries, iRepertoire HTBI primers were used together with Arm-PCR of CDR3 regions. One entry per CDR3 protein results from TCRdb running MiXCR on the multiplex PCR reads. Of about half a million distinct CDR3 sequences detected, about 11% appear once; the ten largest clones hold about 8.3%. Time point of the sample: newly diagnosed GD, antithyroid drugs for less than 3 months. RNA extracted from PBMCs served as the sequencing template. Diagnosing Graves' disease relied on the American Thyroid Association guidelines. This clonotype was seen ten or more times. The V gene lost 2 bases and the J gene lost 4 bases, with 11 bases spanning the gap. The CDR3 totals 13 residues. Germline CDR1 and CDR2: DFQATT and SNEGSKA (reference sequence). The same specimen was also included in a second study, on T cells in Graves' hyperthyroidism and ophthalmopathy.

Sequencing used peripheral blood mononuclear cells (PBMCs), obtained at new diagnosis, from a patient treated with antithyroid drugs. V gene TRBV20-1 combines with J gene TRBJ2-5, with TRBD1 as a possible D gene (5 bases). This sequence originates from a woman between 25 and 40 years old with Graves disease. DNA for the CDR3: TGCAGTGCTAGAAGTACAGGTAGAGAGACCCAGTACTTC. This codes for CSARSTGRETQYF.